A single T cell receptor beta chain is shown here with its context. This CDR3 has 14 residues. J was trimmed by 8 bases and V by 5 bases; bases with no gene match: 7. CDR1 and CDR2 from the germline V gene are SGHTS and YDEGEE. This sample's treatment: roughly 19 received Ad26.COV2.S at low or high dose, single or two shots; 5 received placebo; per-sample allocation not given. Material that was analyzed had been drawn on day 63 after the first vaccine or placebo injection. Repertoires were generated with immunoSEQ multiplex PCR, while TCRdb's copy carries only in-frame clones and drops some. The data show about 330,000 clones, with roughly 88% seen just once and roughly 6% held by the top ten. This sample was taken from a study of Ad26.COV2.S vaccination and SARS-CoV-2 variants. Study background: Donor participated within the Ad26.COV2.S arm of the COV1001 trial. The authors gave Ad26.COV2.S intramuscularly, either once or twice 56 days apart.

This receptor was taken from a person between 18 and 65 years old who received the Ad26.COV2.S COVID-19 vaccine or a placebo. V is TRBV5-8 and J is TRBJ1-5, with TRBD1 matching over 10 bases. The starting material was peripheral blood, obtained in a trial of Ad26.COV2.S vaccine versus placebo. The chain's CDR3 is CASRSDRGSKPQHF. CDR3 coding DNA: TGTGCCAGCAGATCGGACAGGGGGTCCAAGCCCCAGCATTTT.